This T cell receptor beta chain was captured by sequencing in a study of blood T cell repertoires in COVID-19. Study overall: Some COVID-19 samples were acute and others convalescent; all came from the United States, Italy and Spain. In each case, the material was cDNA or gDNA derived from T cells, B-cell-depleted T cells, or PBMCs.

The germline gives CDR1 MNHEY, CDR2 SVGEGT. The V gene end was trimmed by 4 bases and the J gene end by 1 base; junction bases not matched to a gene: 7. The CDR3 loop spans 16 amino acids. Measured with immunoSEQ multiplex PCR; TCRdb has only the in-frame clones, and not every one. The profile shows under 110,000 clones, approximately 92% of them singletons. The rearrangement joins TRBV6-2 or TRBV6-3 to TRBJ2-7; 10 bases are a match to TRBD2. The source material was peripheral blood. This receptor was taken from a middle-aged man with active COVID-19. The CDR3 is CASSSPTSGFSYEQYF. DNA for the CDR3: TGTGCCAGCAGTTCCCCGACTAGCGGGTTTTCCTACGAGCAGTACTTC.